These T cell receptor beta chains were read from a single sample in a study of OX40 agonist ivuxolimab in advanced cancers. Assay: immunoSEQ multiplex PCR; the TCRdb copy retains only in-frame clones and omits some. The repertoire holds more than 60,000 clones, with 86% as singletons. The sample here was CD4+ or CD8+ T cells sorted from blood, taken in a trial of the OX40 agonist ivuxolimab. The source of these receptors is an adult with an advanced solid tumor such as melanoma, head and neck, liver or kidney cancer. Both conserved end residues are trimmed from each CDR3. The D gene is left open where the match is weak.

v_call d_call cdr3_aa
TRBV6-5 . ATRGEGFSGYT
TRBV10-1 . ASSDLRGYEQY
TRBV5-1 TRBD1 ASSATGDSGGYT
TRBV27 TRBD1 ASSSSGGGNSPLH
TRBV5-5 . ASSLAGRGAMNTEAF
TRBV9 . ASSSGGSREAF
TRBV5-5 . ASGYGTSQETQY
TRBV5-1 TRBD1 ASSLRGTGLNTEAF
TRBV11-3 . ASALGGLYTDTQY
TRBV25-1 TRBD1 ASIPSRYQGALEGYT
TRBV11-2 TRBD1 ASSPRQGTYNEQF
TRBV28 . ASSFFDQPQH
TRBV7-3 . ASSSWGSGANVLT
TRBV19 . ASSHRNNGGEQY
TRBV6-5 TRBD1 ASQGTESYGYT
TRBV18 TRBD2 ASSPRTRDADTQY
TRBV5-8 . ASSLFRGTDSNYGYT
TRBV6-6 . ASSYQGTEIKDTQY
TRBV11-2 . ASSLEWVAGTEAF
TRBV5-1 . ASSPRQATQETQY
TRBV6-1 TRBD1 ASSERGTANYGYT
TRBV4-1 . ASSQESVGNTWYQPQH
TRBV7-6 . ASSPQGYTEAF
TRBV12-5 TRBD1 ASGLARGRETQY
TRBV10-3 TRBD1 AIRNDMGQGNTEAF
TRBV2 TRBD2 ASSDLAGVYTDTQY
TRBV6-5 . ASTPSTREKLF
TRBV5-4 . ASSLAGRGSYNEQF
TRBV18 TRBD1 ASSSWTGPLSYNEQF